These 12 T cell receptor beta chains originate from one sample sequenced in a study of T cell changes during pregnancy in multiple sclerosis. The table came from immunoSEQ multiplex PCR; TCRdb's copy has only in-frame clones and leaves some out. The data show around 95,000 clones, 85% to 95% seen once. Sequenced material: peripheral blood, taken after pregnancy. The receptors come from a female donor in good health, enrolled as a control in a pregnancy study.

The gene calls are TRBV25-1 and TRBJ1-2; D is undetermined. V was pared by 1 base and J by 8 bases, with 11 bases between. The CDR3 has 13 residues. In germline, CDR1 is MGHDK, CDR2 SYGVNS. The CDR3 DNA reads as TGTGCCAGCAGTGAATGGGCGGGAAGCGGCTACACCTTC. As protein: CASSEWAGSGYTF.

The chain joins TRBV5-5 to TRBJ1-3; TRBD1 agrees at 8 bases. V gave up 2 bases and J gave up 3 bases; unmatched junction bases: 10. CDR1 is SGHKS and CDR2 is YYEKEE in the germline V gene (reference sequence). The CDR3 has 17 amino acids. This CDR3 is CASSLTGNRGSGNTIYF. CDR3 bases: TGTGCCAGCAGCTTAACCGGTAACAGGGGGAGTGGAAACACCATATATTTT.

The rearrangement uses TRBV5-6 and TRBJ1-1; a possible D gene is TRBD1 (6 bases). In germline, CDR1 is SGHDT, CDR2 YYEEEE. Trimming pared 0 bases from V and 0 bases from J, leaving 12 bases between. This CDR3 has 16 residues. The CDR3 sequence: CASSLVRDTLNTEAFF. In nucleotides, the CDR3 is TGTGCCAGCAGCTTGGTCCGGGACACACTGAACACTGAAGCTTTCTTT.

The CDR3, as DNA: TGTGCCATGACGGACAGGGTTAATGAAGCTTTCTTT. Amino acids: CAMTDRVNEAFF. The chain has TRBV15 and TRBJ1-1; TRBD1 matches at 8 bases. The CDR3 runs 12 residues. Trimming at V came to 10 bases and at J to 7 bases, leaving 8 bases not matched to a gene. Looked up from germline, CDR1 is LNHNV and CDR2 is YYDKDF (reference sequence).

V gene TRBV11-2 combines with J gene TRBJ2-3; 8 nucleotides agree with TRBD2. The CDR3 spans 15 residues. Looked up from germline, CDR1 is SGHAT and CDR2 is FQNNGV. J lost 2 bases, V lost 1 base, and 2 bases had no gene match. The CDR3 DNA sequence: TGTGCCAGCAGCTTAGCGGGAGGGCTCACAGATACGCAGTATTTT. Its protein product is CASSLAGGLTDTQYF.

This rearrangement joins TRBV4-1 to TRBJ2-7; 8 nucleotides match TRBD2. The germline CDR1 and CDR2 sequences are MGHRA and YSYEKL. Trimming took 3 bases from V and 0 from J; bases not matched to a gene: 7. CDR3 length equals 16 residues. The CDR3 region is CASSQGPGLVSYEQYF. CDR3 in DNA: TGCGCCAGCAGCCAGGGACCGGGACTAGTCTCCTACGAGCAGTACTTC.

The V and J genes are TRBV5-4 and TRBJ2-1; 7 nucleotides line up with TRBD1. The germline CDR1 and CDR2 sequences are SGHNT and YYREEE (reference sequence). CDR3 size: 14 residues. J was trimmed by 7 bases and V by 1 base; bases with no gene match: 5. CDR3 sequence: CASSLNRGRNEQFF. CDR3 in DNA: TGTGCCAGCAGCTTGAACAGGGGTAGGAATGAGCAGTTCTTC.

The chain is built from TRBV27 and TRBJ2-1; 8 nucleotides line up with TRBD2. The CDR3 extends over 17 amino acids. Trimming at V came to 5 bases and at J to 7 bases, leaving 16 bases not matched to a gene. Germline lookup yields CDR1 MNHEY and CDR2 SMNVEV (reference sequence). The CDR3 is CASSTLAGPSFWNEQFF. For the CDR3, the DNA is TGTGCCAGCAGTACCCTAGCGGGTCCCTCCTTTTGGAATGAGCAGTTCTTC.

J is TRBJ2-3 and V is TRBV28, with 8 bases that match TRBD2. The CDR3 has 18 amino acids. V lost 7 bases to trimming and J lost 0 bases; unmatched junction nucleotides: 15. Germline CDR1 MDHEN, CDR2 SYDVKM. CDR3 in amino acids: CASTERNPTSASTDTQYF. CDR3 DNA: TGTGCCAGCACCGAGCGGAATCCGACTAGCGCCAGCACAGATACGCAGTATTTT.

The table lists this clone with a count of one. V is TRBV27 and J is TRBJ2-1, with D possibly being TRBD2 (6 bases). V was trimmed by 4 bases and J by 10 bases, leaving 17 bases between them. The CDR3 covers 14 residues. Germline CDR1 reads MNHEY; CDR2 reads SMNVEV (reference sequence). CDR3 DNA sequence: TGTGCCAGCAGTTCTCCCGGGACTTCCAACGAGCAGTTCTTC. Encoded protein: CASSSPGTSNEQFF.

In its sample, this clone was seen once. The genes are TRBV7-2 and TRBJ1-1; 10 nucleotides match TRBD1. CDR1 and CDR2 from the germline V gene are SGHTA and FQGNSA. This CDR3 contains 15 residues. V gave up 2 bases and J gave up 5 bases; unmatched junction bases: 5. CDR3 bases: TGTGCCAGCAGCTTACCTGGGACAGGGGTTACTGAAGCTTTCTTT. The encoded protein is CASSLPGTGVTEAFF.

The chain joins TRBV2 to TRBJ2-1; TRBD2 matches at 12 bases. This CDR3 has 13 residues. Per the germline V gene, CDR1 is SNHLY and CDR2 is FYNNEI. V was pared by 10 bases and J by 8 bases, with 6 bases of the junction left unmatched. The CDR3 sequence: CATLTSGSDEQFF. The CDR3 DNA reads TGTGCCACCTTGACTAGCGGGAGTGATGAGCAGTTCTTC.